This T cell receptor beta chain was identified in a study of T cell responses to AZD1222 COVID-19 vaccine. Study-level points and caveats: The study found vaccine-associated CD4 TCRs spanning spike, dominant at 160-218 and 743-854. A mostly white British donor set with more females was recruited, and clonal diversity was possibly underestimated.

TCRdb keeps only in-frame clones here, not all; method: immunoSEQ multiplex PCR. This sample has roughly 150,000 clones; roughly 90% occur once, and the top ten carry over 1.2%. For this clone: Antigen unknown.

Germline loops: CDR1 MNHNS, CDR2 SASEGT. Trimming removed 3 bases at V and 1 base at J, with 9 bases between. The CDR3 contains 14 residues. The sequenced sample was peripheral blood, obtained 28 days after the second AZD1222 dose. The J gene is TRBJ2-5, the V gene TRBV6-1; D not resolved. This TCR derives from an adult who received the AZD1222 COVID-19 vaccine. The CDR3 region has the DNA TGTGCCAGCAGTGAGTCCCTATCCCAAGAGACCCAGTACTTC. Translated, it gives CASSESLSQETQYF.